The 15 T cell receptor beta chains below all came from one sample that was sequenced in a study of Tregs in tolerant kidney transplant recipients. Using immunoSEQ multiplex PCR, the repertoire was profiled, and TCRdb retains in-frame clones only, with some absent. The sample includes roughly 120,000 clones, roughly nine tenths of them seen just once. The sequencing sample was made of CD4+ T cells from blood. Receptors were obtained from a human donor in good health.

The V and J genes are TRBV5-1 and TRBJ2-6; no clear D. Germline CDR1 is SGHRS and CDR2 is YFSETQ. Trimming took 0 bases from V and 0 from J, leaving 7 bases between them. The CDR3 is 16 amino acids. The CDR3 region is CASSLGINSGANVLTF. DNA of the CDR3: TGCGCCAGCAGCTTGGGGATCAACTCTGGGGCCAACGTCCTGACTTTC.

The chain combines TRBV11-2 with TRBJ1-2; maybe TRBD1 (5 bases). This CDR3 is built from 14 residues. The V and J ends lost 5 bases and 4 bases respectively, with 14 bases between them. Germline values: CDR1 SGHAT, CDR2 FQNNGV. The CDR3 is CASSIPGTTYGYTF. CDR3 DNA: TGTGCCAGCAGCATACCCGGGACGACCTATGGCTACACCTTC.

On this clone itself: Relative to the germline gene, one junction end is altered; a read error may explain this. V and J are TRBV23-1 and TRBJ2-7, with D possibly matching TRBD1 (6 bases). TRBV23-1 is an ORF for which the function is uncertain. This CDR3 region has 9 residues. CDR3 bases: TGCGCCACTAGGGACACGGGGCACTTC. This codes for CATRDTGHF.

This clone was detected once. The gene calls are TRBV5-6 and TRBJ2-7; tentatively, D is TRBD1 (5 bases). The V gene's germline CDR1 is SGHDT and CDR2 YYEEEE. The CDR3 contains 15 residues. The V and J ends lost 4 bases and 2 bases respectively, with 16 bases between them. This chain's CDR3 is CASSKGYLNTYEQYF. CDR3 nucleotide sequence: TGTGCCAGCAGCAAGGGGTACTTAAACACCTACGAGCAGTACTTC.

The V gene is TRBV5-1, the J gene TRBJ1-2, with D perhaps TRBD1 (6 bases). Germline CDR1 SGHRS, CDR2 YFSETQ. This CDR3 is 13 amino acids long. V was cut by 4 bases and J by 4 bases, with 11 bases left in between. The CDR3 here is CASSVRQAYGYTF. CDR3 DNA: TGCGCCAGCAGCGTTCGACAGGCCTATGGCTACACCTTC.

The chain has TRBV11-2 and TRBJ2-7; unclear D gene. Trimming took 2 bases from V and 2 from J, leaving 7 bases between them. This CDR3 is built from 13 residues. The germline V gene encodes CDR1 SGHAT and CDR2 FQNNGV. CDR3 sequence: CASSLTRTYEQYF. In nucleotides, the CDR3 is TGTGCCAGCAGCTTAACCCGAACCTACGAGCAGTACTTC.

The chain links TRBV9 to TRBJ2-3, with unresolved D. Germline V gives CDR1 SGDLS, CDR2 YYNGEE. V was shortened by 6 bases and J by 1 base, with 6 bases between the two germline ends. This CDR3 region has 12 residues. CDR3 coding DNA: TGTGCCAGCAAGAAATGCACAGATACGCAGTATTTT. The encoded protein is CASKKCTDTQYF.

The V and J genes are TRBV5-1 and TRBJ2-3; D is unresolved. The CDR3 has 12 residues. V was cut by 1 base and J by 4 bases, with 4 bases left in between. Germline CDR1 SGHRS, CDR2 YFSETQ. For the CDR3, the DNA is TGCGCCAGCAGCTTGCTCTCAGATACGCAGTATTTT. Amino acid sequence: CASSLLSDTQYF. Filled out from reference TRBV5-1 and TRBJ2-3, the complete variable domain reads KAGVTQTPRYLIKTRGQQVTLSCSPISGHRSVSWYQQTPGQGLQFLFEYFSETQRNKGNFPGRFSGRQFSNSRSEMNVSTLELGDSALYLCASSLLSDTQYFGPGTRLTVL.

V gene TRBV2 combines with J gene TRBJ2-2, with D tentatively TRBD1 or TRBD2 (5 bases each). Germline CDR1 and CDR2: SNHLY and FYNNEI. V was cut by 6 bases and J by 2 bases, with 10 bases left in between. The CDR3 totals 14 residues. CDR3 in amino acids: CASRGRDNTGELFF. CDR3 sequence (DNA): TGTGCCAGCAGAGGACGGGACAACACCGGGGAGCTGTTTTTT.

The CDR3 DNA is TGTGCCAGCAGCCATACTACAGGGGGAACTAACTATGGCTACACCTTC. It specifies CASSHTTGGTNYGYTF. This chain uses TRBV7-9 with TRBJ1-2; TRBD1 matches at 8 bases. In germline, CDR1 is SEHNR, CDR2 FQNEAQ (reference sequence). The CDR3 has 16 residues. The trim removed 5 bases at V and 0 bases at J, leaving 8 bases unmatched.

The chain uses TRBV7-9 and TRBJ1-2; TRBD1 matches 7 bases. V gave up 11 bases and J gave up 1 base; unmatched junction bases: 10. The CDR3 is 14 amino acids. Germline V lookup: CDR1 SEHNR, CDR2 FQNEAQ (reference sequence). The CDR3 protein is CAYRGGGNNYGYTF. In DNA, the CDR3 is TGTGCCTACCGGGGAGGGGGCAATAACTATGGCTACACCTTC.

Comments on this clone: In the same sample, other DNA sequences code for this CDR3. The chain's CDR3 is CASSLRRSSYEQYF. Written as DNA, the CDR3 is TGTGCCAGCAGCTTGCGTCGTAGCTCCTACGAGCAGTACTTC. The chain links TRBV5-6 to TRBJ2-7; D gene unclear. The V gene's germline CDR1 is SGHDT and CDR2 YYEEEE. The CDR3 consists of 14 residues. V was trimmed by 1 base and J by 0 bases, leaving 8 bases between them.

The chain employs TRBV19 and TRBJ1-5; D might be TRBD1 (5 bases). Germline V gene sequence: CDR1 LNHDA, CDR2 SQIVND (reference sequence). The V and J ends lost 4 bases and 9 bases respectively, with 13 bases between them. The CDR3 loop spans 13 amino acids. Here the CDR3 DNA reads TGTGCCAGTAGTAGGGGGGACCTGGGGCCCCAGCATTTT. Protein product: CASSRGDLGPQHF.

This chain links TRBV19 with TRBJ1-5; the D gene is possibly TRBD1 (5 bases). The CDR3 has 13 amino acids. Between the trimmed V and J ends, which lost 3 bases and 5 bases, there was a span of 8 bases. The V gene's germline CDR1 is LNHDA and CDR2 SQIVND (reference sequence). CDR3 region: CASSIRVDQPQHF. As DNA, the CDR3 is TGTGCCAGTAGTATCAGGGTTGATCAGCCCCAGCATTTT.

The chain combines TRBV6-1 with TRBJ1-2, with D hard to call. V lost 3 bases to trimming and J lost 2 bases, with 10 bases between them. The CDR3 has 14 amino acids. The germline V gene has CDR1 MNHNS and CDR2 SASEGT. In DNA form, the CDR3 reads TGTGCCAGCAGTGAGTCGGCGAACAACTATGGCTACACCTTC. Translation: CASSESANNYGYTF.